This T cell receptor beta chain was documented in a study of CD8 T cells in ankylosing spondylitis. Study-wide points: Eight highly homologous variants formed a TCR beta motif that appeared characteristic of ankylosing spondylitis blood. According to the report, clones linked to the disease were significantly enriched in matched synovial fluid samples taken from ankylosing spondylitis patients. Past research had described some motif variants in reactive arthritis synovial fluid and blood. Disease-linked clones had a CD8+ phenotype and relatively low frequency in peripheral blood.

The length of the CDR3 is 12 residues. The V end was cut by 6 bases, the J end by 6 bases, with 14 bases between. Looked up from germline, CDR1 is SQVTM and CDR2 is ANQGSEA. This clonotype was found many times. Its target is not known. A quantitative 5'-RACE method, one with molecular barcodes, was used to make TCR beta libraries. TCRdb recomputed calls from the 5' RACE reads with MiXCR, one row per CDR3 protein. The sample has 500,000 or so distinct CDR3 sequences, about 5.7% seen once. Sequencing used blood, either unsorted or a sorted T cell fraction (not recorded which). This clonotype was sampled from a male donor with ankylosing spondylitis. The genes are TRBV29-1 and TRBJ1-2; the D gene is possibly TRBD1 (5 bases). The chain's CDR3 is CSVARQRHGYTF. The DNA for the CDR3 is TGCAGCGTGGCCCGACAGCGCCATGGCTACACCTTC.